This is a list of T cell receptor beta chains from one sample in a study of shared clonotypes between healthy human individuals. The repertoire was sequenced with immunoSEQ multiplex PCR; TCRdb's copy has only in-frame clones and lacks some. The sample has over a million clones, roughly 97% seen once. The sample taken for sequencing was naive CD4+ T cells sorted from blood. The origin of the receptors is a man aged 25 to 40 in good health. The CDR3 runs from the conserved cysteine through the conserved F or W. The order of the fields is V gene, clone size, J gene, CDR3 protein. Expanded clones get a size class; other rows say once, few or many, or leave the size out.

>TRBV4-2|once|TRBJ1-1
CASSQDPGATEAFF
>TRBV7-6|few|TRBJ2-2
CASRGRAMTGELFF
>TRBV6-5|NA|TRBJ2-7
CASGQGMDRSYEQYF
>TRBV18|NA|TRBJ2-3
CASSLSGLTDTQYF
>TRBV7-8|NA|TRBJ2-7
CASSYTGQGKTYEQYF
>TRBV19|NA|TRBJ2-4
CASSTGTSGTNIQYF
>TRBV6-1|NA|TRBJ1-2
CASSEYHLAANYGYTF
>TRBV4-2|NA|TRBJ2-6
CASSPEGTGGFHAVVRGANVLTF
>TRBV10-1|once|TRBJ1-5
CASSEGGRNQPQHF
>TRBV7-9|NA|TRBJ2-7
CASSPGPSYEQYF
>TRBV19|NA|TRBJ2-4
CASKASRGDIQYF
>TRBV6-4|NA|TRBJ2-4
CASSDGLALAKNIQYF
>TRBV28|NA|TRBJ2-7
CASNVLTGGIDEQYF
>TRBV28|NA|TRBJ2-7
CASRRGLYEQYF
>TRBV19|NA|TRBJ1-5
CASSDRGVNQPQHF
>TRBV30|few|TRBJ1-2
CGGGFIYGYTF